The 5 T cell receptor beta chains below were found in one sample sequenced in a study of blood T cell repertoires in COVID-19. Method: immunoSEQ multiplex PCR; TCRdb's copy keeps in-frame clones and lacks some. This table has 40,000 to 45,000 clones, more than 75% appearing once. The sequenced material came from peripheral blood. The receptors here all came from an elderly man with acute or convalescent COVID-19.

CDR3 residues: CASSITGKRDSPLHF. DNA of the CDR3: TGTGCCAGCAGCATAACAGGGAAACGGGATTCACCCCTCCACTTT. V usage is TRBV2 and J usage is TRBJ1-6, with D perhaps matching TRBD1 (6 bases). Trimming left V 6 bases short and J 8 bases short, with 17 bases between. The CDR3 extends over 15 amino acids. Per germline, CDR1 SNHLY and CDR2 FYNNEI.

This chain uses TRBV5-4 with TRBJ2-7; D possibly corresponds to TRBD2 (5 bases). The CDR3 sequence is 13 residues long. Trimming shortened V by 2 bases and J by 7 bases, and 13 bases separated the two germline ends. CDR1 is SGHNT, CDR2 YYREEE, per germline (reference sequence). CDR3 residues: CASSFEPRGEQYF. The CDR3 nucleotides read TGTGCCAGCAGCTTCGAGCCCCGGGGTGAGCAGTACTTC.

Here the CDR3 reads CASSGGPREAFF. For the CDR3, the DNA is TGCGCCAGCAGCGGCGGTCCTAGAGAAGCTTTCTTT. V gene TRBV5-1 combines with J gene TRBJ1-1; D unclear. The CDR3 has 12 residues. Germline CDR1 SGHRS, CDR2 YFSETQ. The ends were cut back, 4 bases at V and 8 bases at J, with 12 bases in the middle.

This clone was counted between two and nine times. The chain employs TRBV19 and TRBJ1-5, with D possibly TRBD1 on 6 matching bases. Germline V CDR1 and CDR2: LNHDA, SQIVND (reference sequence). The CDR3 runs 14 residues. The V end lost 5 bases, the J end lost 3 bases, and 11 bases lay between the germline ends. CDR3 in DNA: TGTGCCAGTAGTGTACAGGGTTACAATCAGCCCCAGCATTTT. This sequence encodes CASSVQGYNQPQHF.

The V gene is TRBV29-1, the J gene TRBJ2-7; a possible D gene is TRBD2 (6 bases). The CDR3 runs to 14 residues. V lost 6 bases, J lost 2 bases, and 17 bases lay in between. Germline-derived CDR1 and CDR2 are SQVTM and ANQGSEA. The DNA of the CDR3 is TGCAGCGTCCCCGGCGGGACCGCGCCCTACGAGCAGTACTTC. Its protein is CSVPGGTAPYEQYF.